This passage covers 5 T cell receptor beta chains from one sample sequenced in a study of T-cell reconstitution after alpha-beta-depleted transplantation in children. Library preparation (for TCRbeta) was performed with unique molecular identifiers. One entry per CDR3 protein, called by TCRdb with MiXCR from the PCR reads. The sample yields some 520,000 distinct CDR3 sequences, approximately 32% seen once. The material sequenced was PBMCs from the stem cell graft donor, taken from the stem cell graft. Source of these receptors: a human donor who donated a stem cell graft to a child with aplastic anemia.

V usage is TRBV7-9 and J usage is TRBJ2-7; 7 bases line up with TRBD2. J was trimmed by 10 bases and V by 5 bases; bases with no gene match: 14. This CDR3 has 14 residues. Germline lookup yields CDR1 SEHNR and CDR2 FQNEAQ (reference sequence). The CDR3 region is CASSRSRGGPGQYV. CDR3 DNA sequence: TGTGCCAGCAGCCGATCCCGGGGAGGGCCAGGACAGTACGTC.

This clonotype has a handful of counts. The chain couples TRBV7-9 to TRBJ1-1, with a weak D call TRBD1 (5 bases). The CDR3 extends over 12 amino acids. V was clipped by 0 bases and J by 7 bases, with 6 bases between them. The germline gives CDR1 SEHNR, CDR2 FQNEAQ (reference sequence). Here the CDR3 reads CASSLARGEAFF. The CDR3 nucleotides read TGTGCCAGCAGCTTAGCGAGGGGTGAAGCTTTCTTT.

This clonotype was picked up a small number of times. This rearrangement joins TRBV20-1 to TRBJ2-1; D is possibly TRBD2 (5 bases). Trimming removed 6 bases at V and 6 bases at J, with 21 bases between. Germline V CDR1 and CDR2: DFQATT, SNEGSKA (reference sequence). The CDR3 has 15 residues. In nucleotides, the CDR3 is TGCAGTGCGCCACAAAAGCGACCAGGAGGCAATGAGCAGTTCTTC. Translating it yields CSAPQKRPGGNEQFF.

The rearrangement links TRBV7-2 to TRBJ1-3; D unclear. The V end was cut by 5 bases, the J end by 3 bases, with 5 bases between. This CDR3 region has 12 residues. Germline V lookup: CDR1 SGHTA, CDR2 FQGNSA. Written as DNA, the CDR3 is TGTGCCAGCAGCCTACATGGAAACACCATATATTTT. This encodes CASSLHGNTIYF. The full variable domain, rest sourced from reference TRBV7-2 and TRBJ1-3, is GAGVSQSPSNKVTEKGKDVELRCDPISGHTALYWYRQSLGQGLEFLIYFQGNSAPDKSGLPSDRFSAERTGGSVSTLTIQRTQQEDSAVYLCASSLHGNTIYFGEGSWLTVV.

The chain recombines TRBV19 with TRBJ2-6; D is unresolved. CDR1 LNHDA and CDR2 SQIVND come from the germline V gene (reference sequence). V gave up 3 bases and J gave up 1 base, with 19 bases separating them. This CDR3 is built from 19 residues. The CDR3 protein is CASSIKGRYPTSGANVLTF. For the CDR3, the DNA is TGTGCCAGTAGTATTAAGGGTCGGTACCCCACGTCTGGGGCCAACGTCCTGACTTTC.